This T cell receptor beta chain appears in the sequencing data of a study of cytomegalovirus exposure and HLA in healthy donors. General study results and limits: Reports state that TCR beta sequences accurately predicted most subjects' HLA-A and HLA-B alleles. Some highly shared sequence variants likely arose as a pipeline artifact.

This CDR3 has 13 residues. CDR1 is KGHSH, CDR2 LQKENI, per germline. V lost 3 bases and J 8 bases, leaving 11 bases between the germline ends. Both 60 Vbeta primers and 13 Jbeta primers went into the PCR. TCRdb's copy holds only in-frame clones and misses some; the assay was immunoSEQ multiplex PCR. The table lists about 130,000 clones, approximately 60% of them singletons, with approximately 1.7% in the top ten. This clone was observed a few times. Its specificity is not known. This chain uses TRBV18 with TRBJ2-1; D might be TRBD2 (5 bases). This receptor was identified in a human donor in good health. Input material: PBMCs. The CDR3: CASSPRLADEQFF. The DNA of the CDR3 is TGTGCCAGCTCACCGCGTCTAGCAGATGAGCAGTTCTTC.